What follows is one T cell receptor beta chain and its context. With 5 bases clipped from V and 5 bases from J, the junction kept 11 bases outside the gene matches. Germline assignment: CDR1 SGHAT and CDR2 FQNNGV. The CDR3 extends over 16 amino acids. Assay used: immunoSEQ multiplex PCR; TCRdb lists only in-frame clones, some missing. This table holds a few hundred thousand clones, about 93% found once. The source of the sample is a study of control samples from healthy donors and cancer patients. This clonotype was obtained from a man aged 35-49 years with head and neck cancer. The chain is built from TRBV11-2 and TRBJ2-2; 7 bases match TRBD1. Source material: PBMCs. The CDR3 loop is CASSHQGQGVTGELFF. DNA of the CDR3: TGTGCCAGCAGCCACCAGGGGCAGGGGGTTACCGGGGAGCTGTTTTTT. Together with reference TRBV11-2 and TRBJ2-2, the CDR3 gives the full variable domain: EAGVAQSPRYKIIEKRQSVAFWCNPISGHATLYWYQQILGQGPKLLIQFQNNGVVDDSQLPKDRFSAERLKGVDSTLKIQPAKLEDSAVYLCASSHQGQGVTGELFFGEGSRLTVL.